The rows below give T cell receptor beta chains drawn from one sample of a study of identical twins. TCRdb independently ran MiXCR on the 5' RACE reads; one entry per CDR3 protein. The sample records roughly 1,500,000 distinct CDR3 sequences, less than 35% being singletons. The sample consisted of cord blood. These receptors all come from a newborn girl in good health. CDR3s include the opening cysteine and the closing phenylalanine or tryptophan. A D gene is named only where the DNA matches it firmly. Size tells how often a clone was seen (once, few, many) or the class of an expanded clone, and some rows leave it out.

. TRBJ2-7 TRBV5-6 few TGTGCCAGCAGCTTCGCGCGATGGGGACAAACCTACGAGCAGTACTTC CASSFARWGQTYEQYF
TRBD2 TRBJ2-5 TRBV20-1 few TGCAGTGCTACCTCCCGGGAGGGCCGTGAAGAGACCCAGTACTTC CSATSREGREETQYF
TRBD1 TRBJ1-2 TRBV19 . TGTGCCAGTAGAAGGGAGACAGGGCTCGGCTACACCTTC CASRRETGLGYTF
. TRBJ2-3 TRBV4-1 few TGCGCCAGCAGCCAACGGTTTCCGGGGTGGACAGATACGCAGTATTTT CASSQRFPGWTDTQYF
TRBD2 TRBJ2-1 TRBV7-6 . TGTGCCAGCAGCTTAAGTAGCGGGGTCTCCCTCCCCTACAATGAGCAGTTCTTC CASSLSSGVSLPYNEQFF
. TRBJ2-1 TRBV18 . TGTGCCAGCTCACCCCCGATCGGCTCCTACAATGAGCAGTTCTTC CASSPPIGSYNEQFF
TRBD2 TRBJ2-1 TRBV12-3/TRBV12-4 . TGTGCCAGCAGTCTTGGACTAGCGGTAGCGGAGAATGGGCAGTTCTTC CASSLGLAVAENGQFF
TRBD2 TRBJ2-7 TRBV19 . TGTGCCAGTAGTATAGGAGCGGGACCCTACGAGCAGTACTTC CASSIGAGPYEQYF
. TRBJ2-1 TRBV9 few TGTGCCAGCAGCGTCAATAGGGGCGATGAGCAGTTCTTC CASSVNRGDEQFF
TRBD1 TRBJ2-7 TRBV12-3/TRBV12-4 many TGTGCCAGCAGTCCAACAGGGGTAATCCACGAGCAGTACTTC CASSPTGVIHEQYF
TRBD1 TRBJ2-3 TRBV25-1 few TGTGCCAGCAGTGAATTGTGGACAGGGACAGATACGCAGTATTTT CASSELWTGTDTQYF
. TRBJ1-5 TRBV20-1 few TGCAGTGCTAGATGGACAGACCAAAGGCCCCAGCATTTT CSARWTDQRPQHF
. TRBJ2-2 TRBV7-9 . TGTGCCAGCAGCTTAGACCTATCCGGGGAGCTGTTTTTT CASSLDLSGELFF
. TRBJ2-7 TRBV29-1 . TGCAGCGTTGTGCTAAGGGGTGGCAGGCATGTTCACGAGCAGTACTTC CSVVLRGGRHVHEQYF
TRBD1 TRBJ1-1 TRBV9 . TGTGCCAGCAGCCCCCGGGACAGGTACGGCACTGAAGCTTTCTTT CASSPRDRYGTEAFF
. TRBJ2-7 TRBV10-3 . TGTGCCGTCAGTGACAGCCTGAGCTCCTACGAGCAGTACTTC CAVSDSLSSYEQYF
. TRBJ2-2 TRBV2 . TGTGCCAGCAGTGAATATGGGGCGGGGACCGGGGAGCTGTTTTTT CASSEYGAGTGELFF
TRBD1 TRBJ1-1 TRBV15 . TGTGCCACCAGCTCAATGCGGGGACAGGTCCTTGAAGCTTTCTTT CATSSMRGQVLEAFF
TRBD2 TRBJ2-1 TRBV2 many TGTGCCAGCAGCAGGACTAGGAACAATGAGCAGTTCTTC CASSRTRNNEQFF
TRBD1 TRBJ2-1 TRBV6-5 . TGTGCCAGCAGCATCACAGGGGGCTCTTACGATGAGCAGTTCTTC CASSITGGSYDEQFF
. TRBJ2-5 TRBV2 few TGTGCCAGCAGTGAAGTTGCGACAGTGGATGAGACCCAGTACTTC CASSEVATVDETQYF
TRBD2 TRBJ2-3 TRBV3-1 . TGTGCCAGCAGCCAAGGGGCTAGCGGGAGCTTTGCAGATGCGCAGTATTTT CASSQGASGSFADAQYF
. TRBJ1-2 TRBV5-1 . TGCGCCAGCAGCTTGGGGGGGGATACCTACTTAAATGGCTACACCTTC CASSLGGDTYLNGYTF
. TRBJ2-1 TRBV5-6 few TGTGCCAGCAGCGGTGGCATGTGGCGGGTCAACAATGAGCAGTTCTTC CASSGGMWRVNNEQFF
TRBD1 TRBJ1-2 TRBV4-2 few TGTGCCAGCAGCCACCCGGACAGGGCAAATGGCTACACCTTC CASSHPDRANGYTF
. TRBJ2-4 TRBV20-1 many TGCAGTGTTACAGGGGCCAAAAACATTCAGTACTTC CSVTGAKNIQYF
TRBD1 TRBJ1-5 TRBV14 few TGTGCCAGCAGCGCAAACAGGGGTCAGCCCCAGCATTTT CASSANRGQPQHF
. TRBJ2-1 TRBV2 few TGTGCCAGCAGGGTTATAGTTGAGCAGTTCTTC CASRVIVEQFF
. TRBJ1-5 TRBV9 few TGTGCCAGCAGCCGGGGACAAAATAGCGATCAGCCCCAGCATTTT CASSRGQNSDQPQHF
TRBD2 TRBJ2-1 TRBV20-1 . TGCAGTGCTAGGGGGACTAGCAGCGGCTCCTACAATGAGCAGTTCTTC CSARGTSSGSYNEQFF
TRBD1 TRBJ2-6 TRBV7-8 . TGTGCCAGCAGCTTAGTTCGTGGGACAGGAGGCTCTGGGGCCAACGTCCTGACTTTC CASSLVRGTGGSGANVLTF
. TRBJ2-1 TRBV30 once TGTGCCTGGGCGGATTTCTATGAGCAGTTCTTC CAWADFYEQFF
. TRBJ2-2 TRBV2 . TGTGCCAGCAGGACCGGGGGTCTGAACACCGGGGAGCTGTTTTTT CASRTGGLNTGELFF
TRBD2 TRBJ2-1 TRBV7-2 . TGTGCCAGCAGCTTATCGCTAGCGGGACGAAATGAGCAGTTCTTC CASSLSLAGRNEQFF
. TRBJ2-5 TRBV20-1 few TGCAGTGCTAATTCCCAGGCTCAAGAGACCCAGTACTTC CSANSQAQETQYF
TRBD1 TRBJ2-7 TRBV12-3/TRBV12-4 few TGTGCCAGCAAACTAAGGACAGGGGGCCCCTACGAGCAGTACTTC CASKLRTGGPYEQYF
. TRBJ1-4 TRBV29-1 . TGCAGCGTTGAAGGGGGGTCTAATGAAAAACTGTTTTTT CSVEGGSNEKLFF
. TRBJ2-4 TRBV18 many TGTGCCAGCTCACCAACGTCCTCCAAAAACATTCAGTACTTC CASSPTSSKNIQYF
. TRBJ1-2 TRBV10-3 . TGTGCCATCAGTGATTCGGGCGTAGGAAACTATGGCTACACCTTC CAISDSGVGNYGYTF
. TRBJ1-4 TRBV15 . TGTGCCACCAGCAGAGGGTTCGACAGGACCAATGAAAAACTGTTTTTT CATSRGFDRTNEKLFF
. TRBJ1-5 TRBV4-1 . TGCGCCAGCAGCCACCTTATAAGGGGGCAGCCCCAGCATTTT CASSHLIRGQPQHF
. TRBJ2-1 TRBV5-1 . TGCGCCAGCAGCTTGTTCGCGTTAACGGACAATGAGCAGTTCTTC CASSLFALTDNEQFF
TRBD2 TRBJ2-7 TRBV20-1 few TGCAGTGTTCTGAGACTAGCGTTAACCTACGAGCAGTACTTC CSVLRLALTYEQYF
TRBD1 TRBJ1-4 TRBV12-3/TRBV12-4 . TGTGCCAGCAGTGGTCGACAGGGGATGAATGAAAAACTGTTTTTT CASSGRQGMNEKLFF
. TRBJ2-1 TRBV2 few TGTGCCAGCAGTGAAGGGGTAGGAGGGCCGGTAAGCTCCTACAATGAGCAGTTCTTC CASSEGVGGPVSSYNEQFF
. TRBJ1-4 TRBV5-5 . TGTGCCAGCGGTTCTTGGGGGGAAAAACTGTTTTTT CASGSWGEKLFF
. TRBJ2-2 TRBV28 few TGTGCCAGCAGTTTATTCAACACCGGGGAGCTGTTTTTT CASSLFNTGELFF
TRBD1 TRBJ1-2 TRBV6-5 few TGTGCCAGCAGGATCGACAGGGGGGGACTCTATGGCTACACCTTC CASRIDRGGLYGYTF
. TRBJ2-5 TRBV13 . TGTGCCAGCAGCTCCCGGACGGACCAAGAGACCCAGTACTTC CASSSRTDQETQYF
TRBD2 TRBJ2-1 TRBV9 . TGTGCCAGCAGCGGCCTCCTTCGCGGGAGGGCCTACAATGAGCAGTTCTTC CASSGLLRGRAYNEQFF
. TRBJ2-3 TRBV15 . TGTGCCACCAGCAGAGATAATTTGGGGACTAGCACAGATACGCAGTATTTT CATSRDNLGTSTDTQYF
TRBD2 TRBJ2-1 TRBV29-1 many TGCAGCGGTCGGCGGGGGAGCTCCTACAATGAGCAGTTCTTC CSGRRGSSYNEQFF
. TRBJ1-6 TRBV27 . TGTGCCAGCAGTTTATCGGCGGTTAATTCACCCCTCCACTTT CASSLSAVNSPLHF
TRBD2 TRBJ2-7 TRBV18 once TGTGCCAGCTCAGCCGGGACTAGTCCCGAGCAGTACTTC CASSAGTSPEQYF
TRBD1 TRBJ2-1 TRBV24-1 . TGTGCCACCAGTGACTCCACCGGGACAGGGTTCAATGGGCAGTTCTTC CATSDSTGTGFNGQFF
TRBD1 TRBJ2-7 TRBV29-1 few TGCAGCGCTCCCCGACAGGGACGAAATGAGCAGTACTTC CSAPRQGRNEQYF